The 23 T cell receptor beta chains listed next were all sequenced from one sample in a study of control samples from healthy donors and cancer patients. Only in-frame clones appear in the TCRdb table, and some are missing; sequencing was by immunoSEQ multiplex PCR. The repertoire holds approximately 46,000 clones, with approximately 94% as singletons. The sequenced material came from PBMCs. These receptors were taken from a man aged 30 to 39 with colorectal cancer.

The table lists this clone with a count of one. The chain carries TRBV2 and TRBJ2-7; the D call may be TRBD1 or TRBD2 (7 bases each). CDR3 size: 15 residues. Germline V lookup: CDR1 SNHLY, CDR2 FYNNEI. Trimming shortened V by 6 bases and J by 2 bases, and 17 bases separated the two germline ends. CDR3 nucleotides: TGTGCCAGCAGAGCGGGACAGCTTTTGACCTACGAGCAGTACTTC. Its protein is CASRAGQLLTYEQYF. The full variable domain, rest sourced from reference TRBV2 and TRBJ2-7, is EPEVTQTPSHQVTQMGQEVILRCVPISNHLYFYWYRQILGQKVEFLVSFYNNEISEKSEIFDDQFSVERPDGSNFTLKIRSTKLEDSAMYFCASRAGQLLTYEQYFGPGTRLTVT.

The J gene is TRBJ1-3, the V gene TRBV19; 7 bases match TRBD1. CDR1 and CDR2 (germline): LNHDA, SQIVND (reference sequence). V lost 4 bases and J lost 1; bases outside the gene matches: 4. There are 15 residues in the CDR3. CDR3 loop: CASSTPTGSGNTIYF. The CDR3 DNA reads as TGTGCCAGTAGTACCCCGACAGGGTCTGGAAACACCATATATTTT.

This sequence joins TRBV3-1 (or the pseudogene TRBV3-2) and TRBJ2-7; 11 bases line up with TRBD2. Trimming removed 0 bases from V and 2 bases from J; junction bases left unmatched: 6. Germline V gene data show CDR1 as LGHDT and CDR2 as YNNKEL (reference sequence). This CDR3 comprises 17 residues. The CDR3 spells CASSQDPLAGGPYEQYV. In nucleotides, the CDR3 is TGTGCCAGCAGCCAAGATCCCCTAGCGGGGGGCCCCTACGAGCAGTACGTC.

V and J are TRBV3-1 (or the pseudogene TRBV3-2) and TRBJ2-3; perhaps TRBD2 as D (6 bases). The CDR3 totals 16 residues. The germline gives CDR1 LGHDT, CDR2 YNNKEL (reference sequence). Deletions cut 3 bases from V and 2 bases from J, with 15 bases between. The DNA of the CDR3 is TGTGCCAGCAGCCATCCAAGGAGGGGAAACACAGATACGCAGTATTTT. This translates into CASSHPRRGNTDTQYF.

The rearrangement links TRBV12-3 or TRBV12-4 to TRBJ2-1, with D possibly being TRBD1 (6 bases). Trimming shortened V by 5 bases and J by 2 bases, and 7 bases separated the two germline ends. The CDR3 is 13 residues long. As DNA, the CDR3 is TGTGCCAGCAGTCGGGACACCTACAATGAGCAGTTCTTC. Translation gives CASSRDTYNEQFF.

The rearrangement joins TRBV12-3 or TRBV12-4 to TRBJ1-1, with D perhaps TRBD1 (5 bases). Between the trimmed V and J ends, which lost 4 bases and 4 bases, there was a span of 7 bases. CDR3 length equals 12 residues. The CDR3 DNA reads TGTGCCAGCAGTTCCCAGGGCACTGAAGCTTTCTTT. It specifies CASSSQGTEAFF.

The V and J genes are TRBV5-1 and TRBJ1-1; perhaps TRBD1 as D (5 bases). CDR3 length: 14 amino acids. Germline CDR1 is SGHRS and CDR2 is YFSETQ. Trimming stripped 0 bases from V and 4 bases from J, with 10 bases between. DNA of the CDR3: TGCGCCAGCAGCTTGGGAAAGGGGAGCACTGAAGCTTTCTTT. Encoded protein: CASSLGKGSTEAFF. Using reference TRBV5-1 and TRBJ1-1 for the parts outside the CDR3, the full variable domain is KAGVTQTPRYLIKTRGQQVTLSCSPISGHRSVSWYQQTPGQGLQFLFEYFSETQRNKGNFPGRFSGRQFSNSRSEMNVSTLELGDSALYLCASSLGKGSTEAFFGQGTRLTVV.

The rearrangement uses TRBV19 and TRBJ1-4, with 8 bases lining up with TRBD1. V shed 3 bases and J 8 bases; nucleotides not matched to a gene: 8. This CDR3 spans 15 amino acids. In germline, CDR1 is LNHDA, CDR2 SQIVND (reference sequence). The CDR3 loop is CASSIGGTGGEKLFF. DNA for the CDR3: TGTGCCAGTAGTATCGGGGGGACAGGCGGCGAAAAACTGTTTTTT. Based on the CDR3 plus reference TRBV19 and TRBJ1-4, the full variable domain is DGGITQSPKYLFRKEGQNVTLSCEQNLNHDAMYWYRQDPGQGLRLIYYSQIVNDFQKGDIAEGYSVSREKKESFPLTVTSAQKNPTAFYLCASSIGGTGGEKLFFGSGTQLSVL.

The V gene is TRBV5-6, the J gene TRBJ2-1; no reliable D call. The germline CDR1 and CDR2 sequences are SGHDT and YYEEEE. V lost 0 bases and J 4 bases, leaving 14 bases between the germline ends. The CDR3 spans 16 residues. CDR3 DNA: TGTGCCAGCAGCTTGGAGTCCGGGTCAGCTTACAATGAGCAGTTCTTC. Its translation: CASSLESGSAYNEQFF.

The chain couples TRBV7-2 to TRBJ2-5; D gene unclear. Looked up from germline, CDR1 is SGHTA and CDR2 is FQGNSA. CDR3 length: 15 amino acids. V gave up 1 base and J gave up 5 bases, with 14 bases separating them. The CDR3 sequence is CASSLDRWGLETQYF. The CDR3 DNA reads TGTGCCAGCAGCTTAGATAGGTGGGGTTTGGAGACCCAGTACTTC.

This chain links TRBV7-9 with TRBJ2-1; weak D call: TRBD2 (6 bases). V lost 7 bases, J lost 8 bases, and 15 bases lay in between. The CDR3 loop spans 13 amino acids. The germline V gene has CDR1 SEHNR and CDR2 FQNEAQ (reference sequence). CDR3 DNA sequence: TGTGCCAGCACCTTGGGGGGATGGGATGAGCAGTTCTTC. Translating gives CASTLGGWDEQFF.

The chain joins TRBV4-1 to TRBJ1-1; tentatively, D is TRBD1 (5 bases). The CDR3 has 19 amino acids. Trimming removed 1 base from V and 1 base from J, with 22 bases in between. CDR1 and CDR2 from the germline V gene are MGHRA and YSYEKL. The CDR3 reads CASSQGSGRVFPRNTEAFF. The CDR3 nucleotides are TGCGCCAGCAGCCAAGGGTCAGGCAGGGTATTTCCTCGGAACACTGAAGCTTTCTTT.

The chain joins TRBV4-1 to TRBJ1-2; D is unclear. V lost 1 base and J 5 bases, leaving 5 bases between the germline ends. The CDR3 extends over 12 amino acids. Germline V gene lookup returns CDR1 MGHRA and CDR2 YSYEKL. CDR3 nucleotide sequence: TGCGCCAGCAGCCAAGCCGGGTATGGCTACACCTTC. It encodes CASSQAGYGYTF.

This chain links TRBV27 with TRBJ2-6; D is uncertain. The CDR3 has 17 residues. The V and J ends lost 1 base and 0 bases respectively, with 10 bases between them. CDR1 and CDR2 from the germline V gene are MNHEY and SMNVEV (reference sequence). CDR3 region: CASSLYSGNSGANVLTF. CDR3 DNA sequence: TGTGCCAGCAGTTTATATTCAGGCAACTCTGGGGCCAACGTCCTGACTTTC.

In its sample, this clone was seen a few times. The genes are TRBV6-2 or TRBV6-3 and TRBJ1-2; tentative D call: TRBD1 (5 bases). The CDR3 sequence is 16 residues long. V lost 6 bases and J 4 bases, leaving 21 bases between the germline ends. Looked up from germline, CDR1 is MNHEY and CDR2 is SVGEGT. The CDR3 DNA follows: TGTGCCAGCAGCCCTTACCAAACCAGACAGACCTATGGCTACACCTTC. Protein sequence: CASSPYQTRQTYGYTF.

This rearrangement joins TRBV6-1 to TRBJ1-1; TRBD1 agrees at 7 bases. Per germline, CDR1 MNHNS and CDR2 SASEGT. V lost 0 bases, J lost 2 bases, and 9 bases stayed unmatched. The CDR3 length is 17 residues. CDR3 protein: CASSEASYGTDNTEAFF. CDR3 nucleotide sequence: TGTGCCAGCAGTGAAGCGTCATACGGGACAGACAACACTGAAGCTTTCTTT.

The rearrangement joins TRBV6-5 to TRBJ2-2; no definite D call. The CDR3 totals 14 residues. Germline CDR1 is MNHEY and CDR2 is SVGAGI. The V and J ends lost 0 bases and 4 bases respectively, with 6 bases between them. CDR3 nucleotides: TGTGCCAGCAGTTACTCAGGAACCACCGGGGAGCTGTTTTTT. This sequence encodes CASSYSGTTGELFF.

The genes are TRBV12-5 and TRBJ2-7; 9 nucleotides line up with TRBD2. The CDR3 spans 15 residues. Trimming at V came to 3 bases and at J to 4 bases, leaving 7 bases not matched to a gene. CDR1 and CDR2 (germline): LGHNT, FRNRAP. CDR3 amino acids: CASGFTASGVYEQYF. CDR3 in DNA: TGTGCTAGTGGTTTCACGGCTAGCGGGGTGTACGAGCAGTACTTC.

The chain joins TRBV7-2 to TRBJ1-6, with TRBD1 matching over 8 bases. The CDR3 has 15 amino acids. V dropped 4 bases and J dropped 9; count of bases not matched to a gene: 8. Looked up from germline, CDR1 is SGHTA and CDR2 is FQGNSA. For the CDR3, the DNA is TGTGCCAGCAGCTCACAGGGGGGCGGTGGTTCACCCCTCCACTTT. This translates into CASSSQGGGGSPLHF.

The CDR3 loop reads CASSLDRVEAFF. The DNA of the CDR3 is TGTGCCAGCAGCCTGGACAGGGTTGAAGCTTTCTTT. The genes are TRBV12-3 or TRBV12-4 and TRBJ1-1; 8 nucleotides line up with TRBD1. The CDR3 extends over 12 amino acids. The trim removed 6 bases at V and 7 bases at J, leaving 4 bases unmatched.

This sequence joins TRBV2 and TRBJ2-5, with D possibly matching TRBD2 (6 bases). Per the germline V gene, CDR1 is SNHLY and CDR2 is FYNNEI. V shed 7 bases and J shed 4 bases, with 16 bases lying between them. The CDR3 has 14 amino acids. CDR3 residues: CASKHGGDRETQYF. CDR3 sequence (DNA): TGTGCCAGCAAACACGGAGGGGATAGAGAGACCCAGTACTTC.

A word on this clone: The sample has other DNA sequences that encode this CDR3 too. V usage is TRBV12-3 or TRBV12-4 and J usage is TRBJ2-1; D possibly corresponds to TRBD2 (5 bases). Trimming cost V 4 bases and J 4 bases, with 8 bases left between them. The CDR3 contains 13 residues. CDR3 residues: CASSSGSYNEQFF. The CDR3 DNA sequence: TGTGCCAGCAGTTCGGGGTCGTACAATGAGCAGTTCTTC.

The J gene is TRBJ1-1, the V gene TRBV6-5, with D hard to call. The germline CDR1 and CDR2 sequences are MNHEY and SVGAGI. This CDR3 is built from 13 residues. V gave up 1 base and J gave up 2 bases, with 5 bases separating them. The CDR3 sequence is CASSYWANTEAFF. CDR3 nucleotide sequence: TGTGCCAGCAGTTACTGGGCTAACACTGAAGCTTTCTTT.